The entry that follows covers one T cell receptor (beta chain) sequence. This record comes from a study of blood T cell repertoires in COVID-19. Data came from immunoSEQ multiplex PCR; TCRdb stores just in-frame clones and leaves some out. Here the sample spans some 200,000 clones, around 81% being singletons. Germline V lookup: CDR1 LNHDA, CDR2 SQIVND (reference sequence). V dropped 3 bases and J dropped 4 bases, with 12 bases sitting between them. The CDR3 is 15 residues long. Material for sequencing was PBMCs or T cells enriched from blood (not recorded which). This TCR was recovered from a woman aged 40-49 years with acute COVID-19. The V call is TRBV19, the J call TRBJ1-4; D is undetermined. CDR3 nucleotide sequence: TGTGCCAGTAGTATTGAGGGCTTCGGTAATGAAAAACTGTTTTTT. Its protein product is CASSIEGFGNEKLFF. The variable domain in full, completed from reference TRBV19 and TRBJ1-4, reads DGGITQSPKYLFRKEGQNVTLSCEQNLNHDAMYWYRQDPGQGLRLIYYSQIVNDFQKGDIAEGYSVSREKKESFPLTVTSAQKNPTAFYLCASSIEGFGNEKLFFGSGTQLSVL.